The clone carrying this T cell receptor (beta chain) was recorded many times. TCRdb re-analysed the 5' RACE reads in MiXCR, keeping a single row per CDR3 protein. The sample lists about 10,000 distinct CDR3 sequences; 5% to 6.5% were seen once. Indicated time point: sample taken at primary tumor resection. Unsorted whole RNA of tumor, nontumor lung or frozen PBMC was sequenced. The data are from a study of spatial heterogeneity in lung cancer. Trimming pared 2 bases from V and 7 bases from J, leaving 12 bases between. Germline values: CDR1 KGHSH, CDR2 LQKENI. CDR3 length: 13 amino acids. The sample here was PBMCs, taken at surgery. The chain carries TRBV18 and TRBJ2-7; D may be TRBD1 or TRBD2 (5 bases each). The clonotype originates from a male donor with early-stage non-small cell lung cancer. The CDR3 DNA reads TGTGCCAGCTCACCAGGGACGGAGGTGGAGCAGTACTTC. As protein: CASSPGTEVEQYF.